The T cell receptor (beta chain) described here comes from a study of T cells after yellow fever vaccination. For TCR, cDNA came from 5'RACE template switching, which added a universal primer site and UMIs. MiXCR was run by TCRdb on the 5' RACE reads, yielding one entry per CDR3 protein. Among around 330,000 distinct CDR3 sequences listed, around 4% were seen once. Trimming took off 5 bases at V and 3 bases at J, with 17 bases between the two ends. Germline V gene sequence: CDR1 SGHVS, CDR2 FQNEAQ. This CDR3 is built from 16 residues. Ten or more counts support this clonotype. The V call is TRBV7-8, the J call TRBJ1-5; D ambiguous. The material was PBMCs, obtained on the day of the yellow fever booster vaccination. The TCR was taken from a man in his late teens or twenties who received the YFV17D yellow fever vaccine. Written as DNA, the CDR3 is TGTGCCAGCAGCCATATTAACTATAGCCCCAATCAGCCCCAGCATTTT. Protein product: CASSHINYSPNQPQHF.